These 5 T cell receptor beta chains share one sample of origin, sequenced in a study of blood T cell repertoires in COVID-19. TCRdb's table, derived via immunoSEQ multiplex PCR, lists solely in-frame clones and lacks some. The sample yields approximately 54,000 clones, 86% seen once. What was sequenced was peripheral blood. The receptors come from a human donor in a cohort sampled during active COVID-19.

The DNA for the CDR3 is TGCAGTGCTAGTATGTCTAGCGGGGGAAGGGAGACCCAGTACTTC. Amino acids: CSASMSSGGRETQYF. The V and J genes are TRBV20-1 and TRBJ2-5; 10 nucleotides match TRBD2. The V gene end was trimmed by 3 bases and the J gene end by 5 bases; junction bases not matched to a gene: 9. Germline V lookup: CDR1 DFQATT, CDR2 SNEGSKA (reference sequence). The CDR3 spans 15 residues.

The rearrangement links TRBV27 to TRBJ2-7; D is ambiguous. This CDR3 is built from 13 residues. Germline-derived CDR1 and CDR2 are MNHEY and SMNVEV (reference sequence). The V and J ends lost 4 bases and 2 bases respectively, with 9 bases between them. CDR3: CASSSGPPYEQYF. Written as DNA, the CDR3 is TGTGCCAGCAGTTCGGGTCCTCCCTACGAGCAGTACTTC.

V gene TRBV6-6 combines with J gene TRBJ2-5, with TRBD2 matching 7 bases. This CDR3 is built from 13 residues. The germline V gene encodes CDR1 MNHNY and CDR2 SVGAGI (reference sequence). Losses at the gene ends were 4 bases for V and 4 bases for J; bases not matched to a gene: 3. The chain's CDR3 is CASSSGGRETQYF. The CDR3 nucleotides read TGTGCCAGCAGTTCGGGGGGTCGAGAGACCCAGTACTTC.

The V gene is TRBV12-3 or TRBV12-4, the J gene TRBJ1-4; D gene ambiguous. V was trimmed by 3 bases and J by 11 bases, leaving 7 bases between them. The CDR3 consists of 11 residues. For the CDR3, the DNA is TGTGCCAGCAGTTTCGCCGGGAAACTGTTTTTT. Its protein is CASSFAGKLFF.

This chain joins TRBV6-1 and TRBJ1-3, with D possibly being TRBD1 (6 bases). Germline CDR1 and CDR2: MNHNS and SASEGT. V was shortened by 3 bases and J by 2 bases, with 14 bases between the two germline ends. The CDR3 extends over 16 amino acids. CDR3 coding DNA: TGTGCCAGCAGTGACCCGCAGGGGTGGGCTGGAAACACCATATATTTT. Encoded protein: CASSDPQGWAGNTIYF.